This T cell receptor (beta chain) was recorded in a study of blood T cell repertoires in COVID-19 (dated by TCRdb to 2019 to 2021). About the investigation overall: Samples from collaborators originated in the United States, Italy and Spain and spanned both the acute and convalescent phases of COVID-19. The prospective study material was composed of cDNA or gDNA derived from T cells, B-cell-depleted T cells, or PBMCs. The dataset comprised deeply sampled blood TCRbeta repertoires from subjects exposed to, actively infected with, or recovered from COVID-19. A freely available public database, intended as a resource for researchers studying the immune response to SARS-CoV-2, is where the repertoires were released. The samples were drawn from two sources: the first 160 participants of the ongoing ImmuneRACE study, and 950 to 1,500 subjects contributed by 6 global collaborators. Nearly every sample came with metadata listing a de-identified subject ID, COVID-19 status, age in years and sex. Where HLA class I and class II types were available, the types were taken from metadata supplied by the sample provider, not from assay-based typing. The full study reports these points: How much clinical and demographic metadata was included differed by source and by participant, and the metadata was provided uncurated.

V trim: 7 bases; J trim: 5 bases; unmatched bases: 5. As encoded in the germline V gene, CDR1 is SQVTM while CDR2 is ANQGSEA. The CDR3 starts with the cysteine, ends with the phenylalanine, and has 13 residues. Only CDR3 DNA remains: 39 bases, in frame from the first base. This clone was counted ten times or more. Its antigen remains undetermined. Per-base qualities were not stored, and no clone one base away is much larger. TCRbeta CDR3 regions were amplified from genomic DNA using the immunoSEQ Assay, a bias-controlled multiplex PCR. The source study handled its data this way. The number of nucleated cells in each sample was estimated by amplification of reference gene primers within the assay. To quantify the absolute abundance of each unique TCRbeta CDR3 rearrangement, sequence reads were collapsed and filtered. For each sample, productive Simpson clonality was calculated by taking the square root of Simpson's diversity index across productive rearrangements. TCRdb carries this immuneACCESS record with in-frame sequences only. Its versions omit some clonotypes, under half of them owing to an unresolved V gene in the studies checked, with the rest unexplained. That table gives V, J and clone size, and the DNA gave D and trimming. Within this sample are some 200,000 clones, with approximately 79% of them counted one time only. The ten biggest clones cover roughly an eighth of the sample.

The collaborating institutions used their own protocols to collect whole blood in K2EDTA tubes. For TCRbeta analysis, collaborator samples were shipped as frozen whole blood, as isolated PBMCs, or as DNA extracted from either sample type. Sequenced material: peripheral blood. Rearrangement joined TRBV29-1 to TRBJ2-7, with 13 bases matching TRBD2. This receptor was identified in a man aged 30-40 years with active or convalescent COVID-19. CDR3 protein: CSASGTSGDEQYF. The DNA reads as follows: TGCAGCGCTTCCGGGACTAGCGGGGACGAGCAGTACTTC.